The present TCR beta chain was sequenced within a study of OX40 agonist ivuxolimab in advanced cancers. CDR1 SGHNT and CDR2 YENEEA come from the germline V gene. V was pared by 1 base and J by 6 bases, with 8 bases of the junction left unmatched. This CDR3 contains 17 residues. The data were produced by immunoSEQ multiplex PCR, yet TCRdb's version contains in-frame clones alone and is incomplete. The repertoire holds about 100,000 clones, with approximately 93% as singletons. V usage is TRBV11-3 and J usage is TRBJ2-1, with TRBD2 matching over 11 bases. This TCR was sampled from an adult with an advanced solid tumor such as melanoma, head and neck, liver or kidney cancer. The source material was CD4+ or CD8+ T cells sorted from blood, sampled in a trial of the OX40 agonist ivuxolimab. The CDR3 spells CASSLVSGLAGGNEQFF. In DNA form, the CDR3 reads TGTGCCAGCAGCTTAGTTAGTGGGCTAGCGGGAGGCAATGAGCAGTTCTTC.